This T cell receptor beta chain was captured by sequencing in a study of blood T cell repertoires in COVID-19. Using immunoSEQ multiplex PCR, the repertoire was profiled, and TCRdb retains in-frame clones only, with some absent. Among 140,000 or so clones listed, more than 75% were seen once. The sequence came from a woman aged 45-65 years with active or convalescent COVID-19. Sample: peripheral blood.

As DNA, the CDR3 is TGTGCCAGCAGCTCCGGGACAGGCGGATCTGGGGCCAACGTCCTGACTTTC. This codes for CASSSGTGGSGANVLTF. The chain couples TRBV7-9 to TRBJ2-6; the match to TRBD1 covers 8 bases. The V and J ends lost 4 bases and 1 base, in that order; junction bases with no gene match: 6. CDR1 SEHNR and CDR2 FQNEAQ come from the germline V gene (reference sequence). The CDR3 extends over 17 amino acids. Drawing the rest from reference TRBV7-9 and TRBJ2-6, the complete variable domain is DTGVSQNPRHKITKRGQNVTFRCDPISEHNRLYWYRQTLGQGPEFLTYFQNEAQLEKSRLLSDRFSAERPKGSFSTLEIQRTEQGDSAMYLCASSSGTGGSGANVLTFGAGSRLTVL.